This passage covers 11 T cell receptor beta chains from one sample sequenced in a study of blood T cell repertoires in COVID-19. The method was immunoSEQ multiplex PCR; TCRdb's version includes in-frame clones alone and lacks a portion of them. The sample has fewer than 350,000 clones; just over 90% are singletons. The sequenced sample consisted of PBMCs or T cells enriched from blood (not recorded which). The receptors originated from a woman aged 40 to 50 with acute COVID-19.

J is TRBJ2-7 and V is TRBV19; 10 bases fit TRBD1. The J segment lost 3 bases and the V segment lost 5 bases, leaving 4 bases of the junction unmatched. The CDR3 covers 14 residues. CDR1 LNHDA and CDR2 SQIVND come from the germline V gene (reference sequence). CDR3 amino acids: CASSQRTGGYEQYF. CDR3 DNA sequence: TGTGCCAGTAGTCAAAGGACAGGGGGCTACGAGCAGTACTTC.

The chain employs TRBV9 and TRBJ1-1; TRBD1 might be the D (5 bases). The CDR3 covers 13 residues. Germline CDR1 reads SGDLS; CDR2 reads YYNGEE. Trimming pared 3 bases from V and 1 base from J, leaving 7 bases between. The CDR3 is CASSATANTEAFF. CDR3 nucleotide sequence: TGTGCCAGCAGCGCGACAGCGAACACTGAAGCTTTCTTT. The variable domain in full, completed from reference TRBV9 and TRBJ1-1, reads DSGVTQTPKHLITATGQRVTLRCSPRSGDLSVYWYQQSLDQGLQFLIQYYNGEERAKGNILERFSAQQFPDLHSELNLSSLELGDSALYFCASSATANTEAFFGQGTRLTVV.

This clone was seen just once. The chain links TRBV14 to TRBJ1-2; D gene unclear. The germline V gene has CDR1 SGHDN and CDR2 FVKESK. The length of the CDR3 is 13 residues. V was pared by 2 bases and J by 4 bases, with 8 bases between. CDR3 DNA sequence: TGTGCCAGCAGCCAACAACAGTTCTATGGCTACACCTTC. The encoded protein is CASSQQQFYGYTF.

This chain connects TRBV5-1 to TRBJ1-3; D unresolved. This CDR3 contains 16 residues. Trimming removed 0 bases at V and 0 bases at J, with 10 bases between. In germline, CDR1 is SGHRS, CDR2 YFSETQ. The CDR3 DNA reads as TGCGCCAGCAGCTTGGCGGGAAGGAGCTCTGGAAACACCATATATTTT. Amino acid sequence: CASSLAGRSSGNTIYF.

The gene calls are TRBV24-1 and TRBJ2-1; D may be TRBD1 (5 bases). The CDR3 contains 16 residues. The V gene's germline CDR1 is KGHDR and CDR2 SFDVKD. V shed 4 bases and J shed 8 bases, with 20 bases lying between them. The CDR3 spells CATSDSTLSRVDEQFF. As DNA, the CDR3 is TGTGCCACCAGTGACTCCACGTTGTCCAGGGTGGATGAGCAGTTCTTC.

The sample holds a few counts of this clone. The chain joins TRBV11-3 to TRBJ2-7; TRBD2 matches at 7 bases. The CDR3 runs to 15 residues. The V gene end was trimmed by 2 bases and the J gene end by 6 bases; junction bases not matched to a gene: 10. The germline gives CDR1 SGHNT, CDR2 YENEEA. The CDR3 DNA is TGTGCCAGCAGCTTACTTGTAGCGGGTGTAGGCGAGCAGTACTTC. Protein: CASSLLVAGVGEQYF.

This chain connects TRBV18 to TRBJ1-6; the match to TRBD1 covers 7 bases. Trimming cost V 2 bases and J 10 bases; bases outside gene matches: 8. The CDR3 extends over 15 amino acids. Germline assignment: CDR1 KGHSH and CDR2 LQKENI. The CDR3 protein is CASSPGAGGGSPLHF. The DNA for the CDR3 is TGTGCCAGCTCACCAGGGGCAGGGGGTGGATCACCCCTCCACTTT.

V gene TRBV4-1 combines with J gene TRBJ2-4; the D gene is possibly TRBD1 (6 bases). Trimming left V 0 bases short and J 9 bases short, with 15 bases between. The CDR3 loop spans 15 amino acids. Germline V gene data show CDR1 as MGHRA and CDR2 as YSYEKL. CDR3 nucleotides: TGCGCCAGCAGCCAAGATGGGCAGGGGTTTGGCATTCAGTACTTC. Protein sequence: CASSQDGQGFGIQYF.

Only a few counts were recorded for this clone. The V and J genes are TRBV14 and TRBJ1-1; D not certain. The CDR3 is 14 amino acids. Trimming left V 0 bases short and J 8 bases short, with 13 bases between. Per germline, CDR1 SGHDN and CDR2 FVKESK. CDR3 in DNA: TGTGCCAGCAGCCAAGATCTGGTCCCAGGCGAAGCTTTCTTT. It codes for CASSQDLVPGEAFF.

V and J are TRBV5-1 and TRBJ2-7, with 8 bases matching TRBD1. With 0 bases clipped from V and 5 bases from J, the junction kept 7 bases outside the gene matches. CDR1 and CDR2 (germline): SGHRS, YFSETQ. The CDR3 extends over 15 amino acids. CDR3 DNA: TGCGCCAGCAGCTTGGGTGCAGGGGGCGCGGACGAGCAGTACTTC. It translates to CASSLGAGGADEQYF.

The chain uses TRBV25-1 and TRBJ1-1; D remains unclear. CDR1 MGHDK and CDR2 SYGVNS come from the germline V gene. Trimming left V 3 bases short and J 1 base short, with 6 bases between. The CDR3 covers 13 residues. CDR3 in DNA: TGTGCCAGCAGTGACGGGGAGAACACTGAAGCTTTCTTT. Encoded protein: CASSDGENTEAFF. Filled out from reference TRBV25-1 and TRBJ1-1, the complete variable domain reads EADIYQTPRYLVIGTGKKITLECSQTMGHDKMYWYQQDPGMELHLIHYSYGVNSTEKGDLSSESTVSRIRTEHFPLTLESARPSHTSQYLCASSDGENTEAFFGQGTRLTVV.